This T cell receptor (beta chain) was profiled in a study of stem cell transplantation in POMP-related autoinflammatory disease. This clone was counted a single time. Its antigen is not identified. The CDR3 runs to 15 residues. Looked up from germline, CDR1 is MDHEN and CDR2 is SYDVKM. Trimming left V 6 bases short and J 1 base short, with 14 bases between. Sequencing was performed with immunoSEQ multiplex PCR; in TCRdb, only in-frame clones are kept and a portion is missing. The sample carries roughly 68,000 clones, approximately 91% recorded once. PRAID combined immunodeficiency and autoinflammation. The study's findings and limits: PRAID patients trended toward lower TRB diversity and higher clonality in all analyzed T-cell subsets.

Sequences were derived from CD4+ T cells from PBMCs, sampled after stem cell transplantation. This clonotype originated in a human patient with POMP-related autoinflammation and immune dysregulation (PRAID). Certain T cells may be donor cells from the graft. The chain has TRBV28 and TRBJ2-3, with TRBD2 as a possible D gene (6 bases). CDR3 sequence (DNA): TGTGCCAGCAGGGGGGGAGCGAGGGGCACAGATACGCAGTATTTT. It translates to CASRGGARGTDTQYF.